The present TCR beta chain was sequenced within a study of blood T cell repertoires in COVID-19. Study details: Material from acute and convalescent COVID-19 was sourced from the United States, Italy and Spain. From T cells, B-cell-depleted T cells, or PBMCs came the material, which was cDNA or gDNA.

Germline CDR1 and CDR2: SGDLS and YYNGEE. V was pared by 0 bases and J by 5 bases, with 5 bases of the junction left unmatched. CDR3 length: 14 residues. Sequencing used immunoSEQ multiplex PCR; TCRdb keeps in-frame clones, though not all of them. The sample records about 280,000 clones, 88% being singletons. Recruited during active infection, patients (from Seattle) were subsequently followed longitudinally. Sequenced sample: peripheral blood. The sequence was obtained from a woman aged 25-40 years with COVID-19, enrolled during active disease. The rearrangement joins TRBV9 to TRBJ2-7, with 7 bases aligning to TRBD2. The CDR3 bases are TGTGCCAGCAGCGTAGGTGCGGGAGCAAACGAGCAGTACTTC. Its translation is CASSVGAGANEQYF.